This T cell receptor (beta chain) was recovered during a study of cytomegalovirus exposure and HLA in healthy donors. Study information: An early data release held 79 million or so unique TCRs from HLA-typed donors. Points from the study as a whole: It was reported in a later analysis that an Asian-associated ancestry cluster showed fewer N-insertions than the approximately 700-donor mean.

60 Vbeta and 13 Jbeta primers were used in PCR. Original methodology: Unique TCR beta chains numbered roughly 83 million in a later analysis, with around 11 million shared. The method was immunoSEQ multiplex PCR; TCRdb's version includes in-frame clones alone and lacks a portion of them. For V, J and clone size, that table is used; D and trimming come from the DNA. The repertoire includes 60,000 to 75,000 clones, about 70% of them detected once, and roughly 20% sits in the top ten. This CDR3 contains 14 residues. V lost 3 bases to trimming and J lost 8 bases; unmatched junction nucleotides: 8. Germline V CDR1 and CDR2: GTSNPN, SVGIG (reference sequence). Sampled while nominally healthy, donors likely had unrecorded immune exposures. As regards this clone: Its antigen is undetermined.

This sequence was found in a young woman in good health and CMV-seropositive. The sequencing input was PBMCs. This chain uses TRBV30 with TRBJ1-4; TRBD1 matches at 8 bases. The CDR3: CAWSKDRGPEKLFF. The CDR3 nucleotides are TGTGCCTGGAGCAAAGACAGGGGTCCGGAAAAACTGTTTTTT.